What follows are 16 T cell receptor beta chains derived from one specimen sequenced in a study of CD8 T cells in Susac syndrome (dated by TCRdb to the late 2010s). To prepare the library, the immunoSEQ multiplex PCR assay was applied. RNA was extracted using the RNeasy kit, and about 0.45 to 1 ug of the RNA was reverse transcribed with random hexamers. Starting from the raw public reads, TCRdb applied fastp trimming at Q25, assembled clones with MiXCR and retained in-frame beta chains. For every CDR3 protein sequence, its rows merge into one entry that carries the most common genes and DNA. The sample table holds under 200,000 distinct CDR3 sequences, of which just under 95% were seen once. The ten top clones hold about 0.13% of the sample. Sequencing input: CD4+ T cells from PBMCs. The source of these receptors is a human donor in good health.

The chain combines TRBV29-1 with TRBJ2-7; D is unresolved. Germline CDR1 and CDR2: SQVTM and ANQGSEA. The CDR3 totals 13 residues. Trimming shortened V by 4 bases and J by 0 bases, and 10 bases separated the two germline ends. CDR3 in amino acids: CSVGVSPSYEQYF. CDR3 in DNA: TGCAGCGTTGGGGTGAGTCCCTCCTACGAGCAGTACTTC.

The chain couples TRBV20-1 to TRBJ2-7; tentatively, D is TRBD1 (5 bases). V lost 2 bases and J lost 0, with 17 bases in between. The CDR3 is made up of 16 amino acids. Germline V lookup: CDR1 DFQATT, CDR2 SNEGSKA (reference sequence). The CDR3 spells CSARPFRSGNSYEQYF. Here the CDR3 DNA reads TGCAGTGCTAGACCGTTTAGGTCAGGGAACTCCTACGAGCAGTACTTC.

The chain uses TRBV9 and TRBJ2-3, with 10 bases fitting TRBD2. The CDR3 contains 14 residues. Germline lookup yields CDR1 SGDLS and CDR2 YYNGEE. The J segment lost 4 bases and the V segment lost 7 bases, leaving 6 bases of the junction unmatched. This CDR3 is CASSSLAGADTQYF. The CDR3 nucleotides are TGTGCCAGCTCTTCTCTAGCGGGGGCAGATACGCAGTATTTT.

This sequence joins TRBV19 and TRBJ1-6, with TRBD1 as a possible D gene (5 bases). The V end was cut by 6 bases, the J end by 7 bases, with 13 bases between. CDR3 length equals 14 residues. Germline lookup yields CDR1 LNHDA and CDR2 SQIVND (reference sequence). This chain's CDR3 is CASRIPGPNSPLHF. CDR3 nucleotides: TGTGCCAGTAGAATACCGGGGCCGAATTCACCCCTCCACTTT.

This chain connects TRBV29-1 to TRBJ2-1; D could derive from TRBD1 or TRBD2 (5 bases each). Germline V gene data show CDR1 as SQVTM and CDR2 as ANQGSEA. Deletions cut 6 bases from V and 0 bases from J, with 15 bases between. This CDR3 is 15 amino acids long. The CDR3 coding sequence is TGCAGCGTACGTGGGACGGAGGCCTCCTACAATGAGCAGTTCTTC. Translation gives CSVRGTEASYNEQFF.

The CDR3 is CASSQREETQYF. CDR3 DNA: TGTGCCAGCAGTCAACGAGAGGAGACGCAGTATTTT. This chain uses TRBV27 with TRBJ2-3; D gene uncertain. The CDR3 sequence is 12 residues long. From germline, CDR1 is MNHEY and CDR2 SMNVEV (reference sequence). Trimming took off 5 bases at V and 9 bases at J, with 12 bases between the two ends.

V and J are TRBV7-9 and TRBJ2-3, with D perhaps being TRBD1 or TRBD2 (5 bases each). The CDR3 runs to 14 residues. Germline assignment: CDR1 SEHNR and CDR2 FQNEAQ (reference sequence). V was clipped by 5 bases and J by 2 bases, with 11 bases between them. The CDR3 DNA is TGTGCCAGCAGCCAACTGGGGGACACAGATACGCAGTATTTT. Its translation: CASSQLGDTDTQYF. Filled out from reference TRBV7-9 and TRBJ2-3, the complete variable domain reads DTGVSQNPRHKITKRGQNVTFRCDPISEHNRLYWYRQTLGQGPEFLTYFQNEAQLEKSRLLSDRFSAERPKGSFSTLEIQRTEQGDSAMYLCASSQLGDTDTQYFGPGTRLTVL.

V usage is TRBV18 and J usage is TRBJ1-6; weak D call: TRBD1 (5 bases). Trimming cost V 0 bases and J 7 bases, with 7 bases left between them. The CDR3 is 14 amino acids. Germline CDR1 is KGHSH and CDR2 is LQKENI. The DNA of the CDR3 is TGTGCCAGCTCACCACCGACAGACAATTCACCCCTCCACTTT. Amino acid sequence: CASSPPTDNSPLHF.

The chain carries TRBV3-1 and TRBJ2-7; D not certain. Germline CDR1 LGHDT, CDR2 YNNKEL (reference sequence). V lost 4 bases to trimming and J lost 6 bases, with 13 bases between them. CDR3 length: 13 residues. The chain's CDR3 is CASSRNSRTEQYF. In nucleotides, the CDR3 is TGTGCCAGCAGCCGAAACAGCCGAACCGAGCAGTACTTC.

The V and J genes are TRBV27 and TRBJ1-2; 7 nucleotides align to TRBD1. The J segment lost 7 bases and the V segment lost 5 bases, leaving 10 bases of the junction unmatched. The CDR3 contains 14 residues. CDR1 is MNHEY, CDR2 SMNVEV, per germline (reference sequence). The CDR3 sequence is CASSNRGLNPGYTF. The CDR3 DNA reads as TGTGCCAGCAGTAACAGGGGTCTCAACCCTGGCTACACCTTC.

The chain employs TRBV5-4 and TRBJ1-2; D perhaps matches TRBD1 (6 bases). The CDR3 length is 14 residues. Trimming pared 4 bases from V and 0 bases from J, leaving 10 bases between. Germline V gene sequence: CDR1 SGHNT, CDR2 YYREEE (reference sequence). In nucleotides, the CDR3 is TGTGCCAGCAGCGAAGGACAGACTAACTATGGCTACACCTTC. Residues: CASSEGQTNYGYTF.

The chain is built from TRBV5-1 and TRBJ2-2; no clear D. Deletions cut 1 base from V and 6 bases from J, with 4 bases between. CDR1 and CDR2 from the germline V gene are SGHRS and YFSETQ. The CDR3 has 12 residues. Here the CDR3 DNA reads TGCGCCAGCAGCTTGTTATCCGGGGAGCTGTTTTTT. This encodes CASSLLSGELFF.

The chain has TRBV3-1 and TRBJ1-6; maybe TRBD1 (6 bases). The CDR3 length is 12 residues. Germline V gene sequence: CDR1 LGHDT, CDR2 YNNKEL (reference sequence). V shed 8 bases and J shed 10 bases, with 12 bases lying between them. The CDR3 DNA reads TGTGCCAGCGGGCAGGGGTGGTCACCCCTCCACTTT. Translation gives CASGQGWSPLHF.

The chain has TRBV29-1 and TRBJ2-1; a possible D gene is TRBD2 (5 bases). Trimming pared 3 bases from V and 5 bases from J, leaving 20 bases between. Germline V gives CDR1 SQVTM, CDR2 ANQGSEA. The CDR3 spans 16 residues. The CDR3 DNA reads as TGCAGCGTTGAGGCAGGACTCTCACCCGGGCACAATGAGCAGTTCTTC. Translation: CSVEAGLSPGHNEQFF.

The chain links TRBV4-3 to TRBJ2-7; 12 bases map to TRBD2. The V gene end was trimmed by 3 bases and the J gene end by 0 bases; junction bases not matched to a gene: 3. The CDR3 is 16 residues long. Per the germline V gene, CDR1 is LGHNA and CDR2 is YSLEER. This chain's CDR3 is CASSQQTSGGSYEQYF. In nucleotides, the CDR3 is TGCGCCAGCAGCCAGCAGACTAGCGGGGGCTCCTACGAGCAGTACTTC.

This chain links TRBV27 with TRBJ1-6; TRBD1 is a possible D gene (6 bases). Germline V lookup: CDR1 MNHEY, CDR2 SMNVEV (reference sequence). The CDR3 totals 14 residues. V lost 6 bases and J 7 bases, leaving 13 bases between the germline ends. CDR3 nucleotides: TGTGCCAGCAGCCCCACAGGGTTCAATTCACCCCTCCACTTT. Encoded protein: CASSPTGFNSPLHF.